The 32 T cell receptor beta chains below all came from one sample that was sequenced in a study of response to subunit inactivated influenza vaccine. TCRdb ran MiXCR on the RT-PCR reads and lists one entry per CDR3 protein. Of about 520,000 distinct CDR3 sequences in the sample, 6% to 9% are singletons; the top ten hold roughly 13%. The sample was PBMCs from blood, taken 23 months after vaccination. The source of these receptors is a man between 50 and 70 years old who received an inactivated influenza vaccine.

The chain joins TRBV24-1 to TRBJ2-3, with 9 bases fitting TRBD1. This CDR3 has 16 amino acids. The V gene end was trimmed by 4 bases and the J gene end by 3 bases; junction bases not matched to a gene: 7. The germline V gene encodes CDR1 KGHDR and CDR2 SFDVKD. The CDR3 is CATSETGQGRTDTQYF. DNA for the CDR3: TGTGCCACCAGTGAGACGGGACAGGGAAGGACAGATACGCAGTATTTT.

There are many counts of this clonotype. The chain links TRBV29-1 to TRBJ2-5, with D maybe TRBD2 (5 bases). CDR3 length equals 13 residues. V gave up 7 bases and J gave up 4 bases, with 16 bases separating them. Looked up from germline, CDR1 is SQVTM and CDR2 is ANQGSEA. CDR3 DNA sequence: TGCAGCGGTGGACCTGCCGGGGTAGAGACCCAGTACTTC. It specifies CSGGPAGVETQYF.

There are many counts of this clonotype. This chain connects TRBV7-9 to TRBJ2-1; D gene uncertain. The CDR3 has 13 amino acids. V lost 1 base and J 9 bases, leaving 10 bases between the germline ends. CDR1 is SEHNR, CDR2 FQNEAQ, per germline (reference sequence). Here the CDR3 reads CASSLGSFGEQFF. CDR3 nucleotide sequence: TGTGCCAGCAGCTTAGGTAGCTTTGGTGAGCAGTTCTTC.

This clonotype was seen a single time. The chain uses TRBV12-2 and TRBJ2-1; the D call in the table, TRBD2, was not verified against the DNA. TRBV12-2 corresponds to a pseudogene. The CDR3 runs to 17 residues. In DNA, the CDR3 is TGTGCAAGTCGTGCTTCCCATACGGCGGGGGGGCTCAATGAGCAGTTCTTC. This translates into CASRASHTAGGLNEQFF.

Many counts were recorded for this clonotype. CDR3 sequence: CASSQEWDNEQFF. As DNA, the CDR3 is TGTGCCAGCAGCCAAGAATGGGACAATGAGCAGTTCTTC. J is TRBJ2-1 and V is TRBV4-2; D gene uncertain. The CDR3 runs to 13 residues. V lost 0 bases, J lost 5 bases, and 5 bases lay in between. Germline V CDR1 and CDR2: LGHNA, YNFKEQ.

This clonotype was seen repeatedly, ten times or more. The chain couples TRBV27 to TRBJ1-2; D is ambiguous. The CDR3 covers 14 residues. V was shortened by 4 bases and J by 4 bases, with 13 bases between the two germline ends. The germline V gene has CDR1 MNHEY and CDR2 SMNVEV (reference sequence). The CDR3 loop reads CASSSLQHPYGYTF. DNA of the CDR3: TGTGCCAGCAGTTCCCTACAGCACCCCTATGGCTACACCTTC.

CDR3 sequence reads: CAWGQGHSGNTIYF. CDR3 DNA sequence: TGTGCCTGGGGACAGGGACACTCTGGAAACACCATATATTTT. The chain carries TRBV30 and TRBJ1-3, with 8 bases identical to TRBD1. The CDR3 covers 14 residues. After removal of 5 bases from V and 0 bases from J, the junction contained 3 bases not matched to a gene. From germline, CDR1 is GTSNPN and CDR2 SVGIG (reference sequence).

In its sample, this clonotype was seen a few times. This rearrangement joins TRBV6-1 to TRBJ1-5, with D perhaps TRBD1 (6 bases). V lost 6 bases and J lost 0, with 15 bases in between. The CDR3 is 16 residues long. Germline-derived CDR1 and CDR2 are MNHNS and SASEGT. This CDR3 reads CASSRGRDRSNQPQHF. The CDR3 region has the DNA TGTGCCAGCAGCAGGGGCCGAGATCGTAGCAATCAGCCCCAGCATTTT.

This clonotype was detected only a few times. The chain has TRBV7-2 and TRBJ2-1, with D hard to call. Per germline, CDR1 SGHTA and CDR2 FQGNSA. The CDR3 contains 13 residues. The V gene lost 2 bases and the J gene lost 8 bases, with 10 bases spanning the gap. The CDR3 DNA reads as TGTGCCAGCAGCTTAAGCCTGCGCGATGAGCAGTTCTTC. This codes for CASSLSLRDEQFF.

This clonotype was found many times. The J gene is TRBJ2-2, the V gene TRBV5-6; D remains ambiguous. This CDR3 contains 11 residues. With 2 bases removed from V and 6 bases from J, the gap between germline ends came to 2 bases. In germline, CDR1 is SGHDT, CDR2 YYEEEE. Here the CDR3 DNA reads TGTGCCAGCAGCTTCTCCGGGGAGCTGTTTTTT. It is translated as CASSFSGELFF.

This clonotype came up many times. The chain recombines TRBV4-1 with TRBJ2-7; 10 bases line up with TRBD1. Germline CDR1 and CDR2: MGHRA and YSYEKL. This CDR3 spans 16 amino acids. The V and J ends lost 4 bases and 2 bases, in that order; junction bases with no gene match: 8. The CDR3 nucleotides are TGCGCCAGCAGCCGGTCCGGGACAGGGGATCCCTACGAGCAGTACTTC. This translates into CASSRSGTGDPYEQYF.

The V call is TRBV29-1, the J call TRBJ2-3, with D perhaps TRBD2 (6 bases). Trimming took off 3 bases at V and 7 bases at J, with 23 bases between the two ends. Germline CDR1 reads SQVTM; CDR2 reads ANQGSEA. The length of the CDR3 is 16 residues. CDR3 in amino acids: CSVELGGSGLKNTQYF. The CDR3 nucleotides read TGCAGCGTTGAGCTAGGAGGGTCAGGACTGAAGAATACGCAGTATTTT.

This clonotype appeared many times. The chain combines TRBV20-1 with TRBJ1-2, with 9 bases lining up with TRBD1. The CDR3 sequence is 15 residues long. Trimming at V came to 5 bases and at J to 2 bases, leaving 9 bases not matched to a gene. The germline V gene encodes CDR1 DFQATT and CDR2 SNEGSKA (reference sequence). The CDR3 sequence: CSASPGQGINYGYTF. CDR3 DNA sequence: TGCAGTGCTTCTCCGGGACAGGGTATAAACTATGGCTACACCTTC.

A few counts support this clonotype. This chain connects TRBV6-5 to TRBJ2-7; 9 nucleotides match TRBD2. V trimming: 1 base; J trimming: 3 bases; junction bases outside the gene matches: 4. The CDR3 sequence is 15 residues long. The germline gives CDR1 MNHEY, CDR2 SVGAGI. The CDR3 loop is CASSYLAGGHYEQYF. In DNA, the CDR3 is TGTGCCAGCAGTTACTTGGCGGGAGGGCACTACGAGCAGTACTTC.

This clonotype was seen more than once but under ten times. The V gene is TRBV5-6, the J gene TRBJ2-5; possibly TRBD2 for D (5 bases). The ends were cut back, 5 bases at V and 5 bases at J, with 16 bases in the middle. Germline CDR1 is SGHDT and CDR2 is YYEEEE. The CDR3 consists of 14 residues. The CDR3: CASSLTAVGETQYF. CDR3 nucleotides: TGTGCCAGCAGTTTAACAGCGGTCGGGGAGACCCAGTACTTC.

This clonotype has at least ten counts. In DNA, the CDR3 is TGTGCCAGCAACGTTAGGGGATATGGGAGCTCCTACGAGCAGTACTTC. It specifies CASNVRGYGSSYEQYF. This chain uses TRBV12-3 or TRBV12-4 with TRBJ2-7; D may be TRBD1 or TRBD2 (5 bases each). Trimming cost V 7 bases and J 0 bases, with 19 bases left between them. CDR3 length equals 16 residues.

The sample holds a few counts of this clonotype. The chain joins TRBV20-1 to TRBJ2-1; maybe TRBD2 (6 bases). The germline CDR1 and CDR2 sequences are DFQATT and SNEGSKA (reference sequence). This CDR3 is built from 11 residues. Trimming stripped 6 bases from V and 9 bases from J, with 12 bases between. CDR3 coding DNA: TGCAGTGCCAGACTAGGCAGTGAGCAGTTCTTC. This codes for CSARLGSEQFF.

The table lists this clonotype with many counts. The chain is built from TRBV12-3 or TRBV12-4 and TRBJ2-1; TRBD1 matches 11 bases. The junction had 11 bases not matched to a gene; V was cut back by 6 bases and J by 4 bases. The CDR3 runs 17 residues. The CDR3 nucleotides read TGTGCCAGCAGGGACAGGGACAGGGGGGGACCTTACAATGAGCAGTTCTTC. The encoded protein is CASRDRDRGGPYNEQFF.

This clonotype came up many times. The chain combines TRBV20-1 with TRBJ2-5; the match to TRBD2 covers 14 bases. Losses at the gene ends were 5 bases for V and 5 bases for J; bases not matched to a gene: 7. The CDR3 runs to 15 residues. Looked up from germline, CDR1 is DFQATT and CDR2 is SNEGSKA (reference sequence). CDR3 sequence: CSAQTSGRASETQYF. The CDR3 DNA follows: TGCAGTGCTCAGACTAGCGGGAGGGCCAGTGAGACCCAGTACTTC.

The chain carries TRBV12-3 or TRBV12-4 and TRBJ2-7; D is possibly TRBD2 (7 bases). Trimming removed 0 bases at V and 8 bases at J, with 23 bases between. The CDR3 runs 17 residues. CDR3 protein: CASSLAAGAAPGGKQYF. CDR3 coding DNA: TGTGCCAGCAGTTTAGCGGCGGGGGCAGCTCCTGGCGGCAAGCAGTACTTC.

This clonotype was detected a few times. This sequence joins TRBV5-1 and TRBJ2-6; D possibly corresponds to TRBD1 (6 bases). CDR1 is SGHRS, CDR2 YFSETQ, per germline. This CDR3 contains 14 residues. Deletions cut 6 bases from V and 4 bases from J, with 11 bases between. CDR3 nucleotides: TGCGCCAGCACTCAGGGGTCGGGGGCCAACGTCCTGACTTTC. It specifies CASTQGSGANVLTF. Full variable domain (rest looked up from reference TRBV5-1 and TRBJ2-6): KAGVTQTPRYLIKTRGQQVTLSCSPISGHRSVSWYQQTPGQGLQFLFEYFSETQRNKGNFPGRFSGRQFSNSRSEMNVSTLELGDSALYLCASTQGSGANVLTFGAGSRLTVL.

With regard to this clonotype: This likely comes from a read error, as the CDR3 has no conserved phenylalanine or tryptophan at its end. V usage is TRBV20-1 and J usage is TRBJ2-7; 7 nucleotides line up with TRBD1. Germline loops: CDR1 DFQATT, CDR2 SNEGSKA (reference sequence). The CDR3 covers 13 residues. V dropped 6 bases and J dropped 3; count of bases not matched to a gene: 8. CDR3 in amino acids: CSATAGTVYEQYS. CDR3 bases: TGCAGTGCGACGGCCGGGACAGTCTACGAGCAGTACTCC.

This rearrangement joins TRBV28 to TRBJ2-7, with D possibly being TRBD1 or TRBD2 (6 bases each). Germline V gives CDR1 MDHEN, CDR2 SYDVKM. V lost 6 bases and J lost 8, with 20 bases in between. CDR3 length equals 14 residues. The CDR3 sequence is CASRPSGAQGKQYF. In nucleotides, the CDR3 is TGTGCCAGCAGGCCTTCGGGGGCCCAGGGGAAGCAGTACTTC.

J is TRBJ2-2 and V is TRBV24-1; maybe TRBD1 (6 bases). Trimming cost V 1 base and J 4 bases, with 9 bases left between them. From germline, CDR1 is KGHDR and CDR2 SFDVKD. The CDR3 is made up of 15 amino acids. Here the CDR3 DNA reads TGTGCCACCAGTGATTTCGGGACAACCACCGGGGAGCTGTTTTTT. Encoded protein: CATSDFGTTTGELFF.

This clonotype was seen more than once but under ten times. The rearrangement links TRBV5-1 to TRBJ2-2, with D perhaps given as TRBD1 or TRBD2 (6 bases each). Trimming removed 1 base at V and 6 bases at J, with 13 bases between. CDR1 is SGHRS and CDR2 is YFSETQ in the germline V gene. The CDR3 length is 15 residues. The CDR3 spells CASSLSTGRSGELFF. The DNA of the CDR3 is TGCGCCAGCAGCTTGTCCACAGGGAGGTCCGGGGAGCTGTTTTTT.

This clonotype was counted many times. The chain combines TRBV12-3 or TRBV12-4 with TRBJ2-1; the D gene is possibly TRBD2 (6 bases). The V gene lost 10 bases and the J gene lost 8 bases, with 15 bases spanning the gap. This CDR3 has 12 amino acids. CDR3 loop: CATSEGLYEQFF. The CDR3 DNA follows: TGTGCCACCTCCGAGGGACTTTATGAGCAGTTCTTC.

The J gene is TRBJ2-1, the V gene TRBV24-1; perhaps TRBD2 as D (6 bases). Germline-derived CDR1 and CDR2 are KGHDR and SFDVKD. CDR3 length: 13 residues. The ends were cut back, 8 bases at V and 5 bases at J, with 12 bases in the middle. The DNA for the CDR3 is TGTGCCACCACAGCGGGTTACAACAATGAGCAGTTCTTC. This encodes CATTAGYNNEQFF.

This clonotype was counted only a few times. CDR3 nucleotide sequence: TGCGCCAGCAGCCCAGGCAGGGGGATCGGGGGCAATCAGCCCCAGCATTTT. It translates to CASSPGRGIGGNQPQHF. The chain joins TRBV4-1 to TRBJ1-5; 7 bases map to TRBD1. This CDR3 spans 17 amino acids. J was trimmed by 2 bases and V by 4 bases; bases with no gene match: 11. Germline-derived CDR1 and CDR2 are MGHRA and YSYEKL.

This clonotype was counted only a few times. The V gene is TRBV5-1, the J gene TRBJ2-1, with 9 bases aligning to TRBD2. Germline CDR1 reads SGHRS; CDR2 reads YFSETQ. V gave up 0 bases and J gave up 0 bases; unmatched junction bases: 7. There are 18 residues in the CDR3. CDR3 nucleotides: TGCGCCAGCAGCTTGGAAGGTAGCGGGAGTGCCTCCTACAATGAGCAGTTCTTC. This encodes CASSLEGSGSASYNEQFF.

This clonotype was seen many times. The chain joins TRBV9 to TRBJ1-6, with 10 bases fitting TRBD1. Germline lookup yields CDR1 SGDLS and CDR2 YYNGEE. The CDR3 is 15 residues long. V dropped 3 bases and J dropped 7; count of bases not matched to a gene: 4. The CDR3 here is CASSGLGQGNSPLHF. The DNA for the CDR3 is TGTGCCAGCAGCGGTTTGGGACAGGGGAATTCACCCCTCCACTTT.

This clonotype was observed many times. V gene TRBV6-5 combines with J gene TRBJ1-1, with 7 bases aligning to TRBD1. J lost 1 base, V lost 0 bases, and 5 bases had no gene match. The CDR3 covers 16 residues. The germline CDR1 and CDR2 sequences are MNHEY and SVGAGI. CDR3 amino acids: CASSYSRGLQNTEAFF. The DNA of the CDR3 is TGTGCCAGCAGTTACTCGAGGGGGCTGCAGAACACTGAAGCTTTCTTT.

The chain joins TRBV7-2 to TRBJ1-1, with TRBD1 matching 10 bases. The CDR3 consists of 15 residues. Trimming removed 0 bases from V and 4 bases from J; junction bases left unmatched: 2. Germline loops: CDR1 SGHTA, CDR2 FQGNSA. Here the CDR3 reads CASSLAGTGVTEAFF. CDR3 sequence (DNA): TGTGCCAGCAGCTTAGCGGGGACAGGGGTCACTGAAGCTTTCTTT.